One sample yielded the 21 T cell receptor beta chains listed below, sequenced in a study of T cell repertoires in ileal Crohn's disease. The data were produced by immunoSEQ multiplex PCR, yet TCRdb's version contains in-frame clones alone and is incomplete. The table includes about 15,000 clones, about 90% detected once. Input material: ileal tissue. These receptors all come from an adult with Crohn's disease.

In this sample, this clone turned up a few times. This chain joins TRBV6-1 and TRBJ1-2; D perhaps matches TRBD1 (5 bases). CDR1 and CDR2 from the germline V gene are MNHNS and SASEGT. V was clipped by 6 bases and J by 8 bases, with 16 bases between them. The CDR3 is 13 amino acids. Written as DNA, the CDR3 is TGTGCCAGCAGCCCGGGGGGGTCGGGGGGCTACACCTTC. As protein: CASSPGGSGGYTF.

The CDR3 bases are TGCGCCAGCAGCTCCGGACAGCTGATTAATGAAAAACTGTTTTTT. It translates to CASSSGQLINEKLFF. The rearrangement links TRBV5-1 to TRBJ1-4, with D perhaps TRBD1 (6 bases). Trimming pared 3 bases from V and 4 bases from J, leaving 13 bases between. Looked up from germline, CDR1 is SGHRS and CDR2 is YFSETQ. The CDR3 contains 15 residues. Full variable domain (remainder filled in from reference TRBV5-1 and TRBJ1-4): KAGVTQTPRYLIKTRGQQVTLSCSPISGHRSVSWYQQTPGQGLQFLFEYFSETQRNKGNFPGRFSGRQFSNSRSEMNVSTLELGDSALYLCASSSGQLINEKLFFGSGTQLSVL.

This chain links TRBV28 with TRBJ2-1; TRBD2 matches at 9 bases. Germline CDR1 is MDHEN and CDR2 is SYDVKM. The CDR3 is 15 amino acids. With V trimmed by 4 bases and J by 6 bases, 7 bases remained unmatched. The DNA of the CDR3 is TGTGCCAGCAGTTCCATAGCGGGAGCCACCAATGAGCAGTTCTTC. Translated, it gives CASSSIAGATNEQFF.

The chain combines TRBV2 with TRBJ1-6, with 9 bases identical to TRBD1. J was trimmed by 9 bases and V by 8 bases; bases with no gene match: 5. This CDR3 has 13 residues. CDR1 SNHLY and CDR2 FYNNEI come from the germline V gene. Here the CDR3 reads CASCGQGSSPLHF. In DNA, the CDR3 is TGTGCCAGCTGTGGACAGGGGAGTTCACCCCTCCACTTT.

V usage is TRBV9 and J usage is TRBJ2-7; 13 bases agree with TRBD2. The germline gives CDR1 SGDLS, CDR2 YYNGEE. J gave up 6 bases and V 3 bases, and 6 bases lay outside the gene matches. This CDR3 contains 15 residues. CDR3 in DNA: TGTGCCAGCAGCGCCTCCGGGACTAGCGGGACCGAGCAGTACTTC. As protein: CASSASGTSGTEQYF. Looking up the rest from reference TRBV9 and TRBJ2-7 gives the full variable domain: DSGVTQTPKHLITATGQRVTLRCSPRSGDLSVYWYQQSLDQGLQFLIQYYNGEERAKGNILERFSAQQFPDLHSELNLSSLELGDSALYFCASSASGTSGTEQYFGPGTRLTVT.

The V gene is TRBV9, the J gene TRBJ1-3; TRBD1 agrees at 8 bases. With 6 bases clipped from V and 2 bases from J, the junction kept 4 bases outside the gene matches. Germline V gene sequence: CDR1 SGDLS, CDR2 YYNGEE. The CDR3 sequence is 14 residues long. This CDR3 is CASTEGQAGNTIYF. The CDR3 DNA is TGTGCCAGCACCGAGGGACAGGCTGGAAACACCATATATTTT.

The chain employs TRBV2 and TRBJ1-4, with D unresolved. Between the trimmed V and J ends, which lost 3 bases and 0 bases, there was a span of 5 bases. The germline V gene encodes CDR1 SNHLY and CDR2 FYNNEI. This CDR3 comprises 14 residues. The CDR3 region is CASSEQSTNEKLFF. CDR3 nucleotide sequence: TGTGCCAGCAGTGAGCAGTCAACTAATGAAAAACTGTTTTTT.

The chain combines TRBV27 with TRBJ2-1, with 9 bases fitting TRBD2. CDR3 size: 17 residues. J gave up 1 base and V 8 bases, and 12 bases lay outside the gene matches. The germline V gene encodes CDR1 MNHEY and CDR2 SMNVEV (reference sequence). This CDR3 is CASSKGAGGPSYNEQFF. The DNA of the CDR3 is TGTGCCAGCTCGAAGGGGGCGGGAGGGCCGTCCTACAATGAGCAGTTCTTC.

This clone was observed a handful of times. The same CDR3 also results from other DNA sequences found in this sample. V is TRBV18 and J is TRBJ1-1, with a weak D call TRBD1 (6 bases). The V end was cut by 7 bases, the J end by 0 bases, with 9 bases between. Looked up from germline, CDR1 is KGHSH and CDR2 is LQKENI. This CDR3 spans 13 amino acids. CDR3 sequence: CASLQGVNTEAFF. The CDR3 coding sequence is TGTGCCAGCTTACAGGGAGTGAACACTGAAGCTTTCTTT.

V is TRBV19 and J is TRBJ2-7, with 10 positions matching TRBD2. After removal of 4 bases from V and 2 bases from J, the junction contained 8 bases not matched to a gene. The CDR3 length is 16 residues. Germline V gene data show CDR1 as LNHDA and CDR2 as SQIVND (reference sequence). The DNA of the CDR3 is TGTGCCAGTAGTACGGGACTAGCGACTTGGGCCTACGAGCAGTACTTC. It specifies CASSTGLATWAYEQYF.

This clone was detected only once. The rearrangement uses TRBV10-3 and TRBJ1-5; D possibly corresponds to TRBD1 (6 bases). V dropped 6 bases and J dropped 0 bases, with 12 bases sitting between them. CDR3 length: 15 amino acids. CDR1 is ENHRY, CDR2 SYGVKD, per germline. CDR3 loop: CAIRATGYSNQPQHF. As DNA, the CDR3 is TGTGCCATCAGGGCGACAGGCTATAGCAATCAGCCCCAGCATTTT.

This CDR3 is CASSTGQGIGGQGARTQYF. The CDR3, as DNA: TGCGCCAGCAGCACGGGACAGGGAATTGGGGGTCAAGGGGCACGGACCCAGTACTTC. V and J are TRBV5-1 and TRBJ2-5, with TRBD1 matching over 9 bases. The CDR3 length is 19 residues. J lost 7 bases, V lost 4 bases, and 23 bases had no gene match. Germline V lookup: CDR1 SGHRS, CDR2 YFSETQ.

V and J are TRBV19 and TRBJ2-1, with 8 bases aligning to TRBD2. The germline V gene has CDR1 LNHDA and CDR2 SQIVND (reference sequence). The CDR3 extends over 15 amino acids. J lost 12 bases, V lost 10 bases, and 20 bases had no gene match. CDR3 nucleotides: TGTGCCATCCTGATAAAGCGGGAGCGTGCCAATTGGCAGTTCTTC. This encodes CAILIKRERANWQFF.

The rearrangement uses TRBV7-8 and TRBJ1-4, with unresolved D. The CDR3 contains 13 residues. Germline V gives CDR1 SGHVS, CDR2 FQNEAQ. Trimming removed 2 bases from V and 8 bases from J, with 9 bases in between. The CDR3 region is CASSLLTVEKLFF. CDR3 sequence (DNA): TGTGCCAGCAGCTTACTGACTGTAGAAAAACTGTTTTTT. Together with reference TRBV7-8 and TRBJ1-4, the CDR3 gives the full variable domain: GAGVSQSPRYKVAKRGQDVALRCDPISGHVSLFWYQQALGQGPEFLTYFQNEAQLDKSGLPSDRFFAERPEGSVSTLKIQRTQQEDSAVYLCASSLLTVEKLFFGSGTQLSVL.

V and J are TRBV6-5 and TRBJ1-5; 11 nucleotides match TRBD1. V lost 6 bases, J lost 6 bases, and 7 bases stayed unmatched. Germline V gene data show CDR1 as MNHEY and CDR2 as SVGAGI. This CDR3 region has 15 residues. The CDR3 DNA reads as TGTGCCAGCAGGTCGGACAGGGGGCATGGTCAGCCCCAGCATTTT. Its translation: CASRSDRGHGQPQHF.

The chain links TRBV29-1 to TRBJ2-4, with a tentative D call TRBD1 (6 bases). The germline V gene encodes CDR1 SQVTM and CDR2 ANQGSEA. The CDR3 has 14 amino acids. V gave up 0 bases and J gave up 4 bases, with 10 bases separating them. CDR3: CSVEDGQGKNIQYF. CDR3 bases: TGCAGCGTTGAAGACGGGCAGGGGAAAAACATTCAGTACTTC.

In its sample, this clone was seen once. The chain carries TRBV5-4 and TRBJ2-5; D unresolved. Trimming cost V 2 bases and J 5 bases, with 4 bases left between them. Germline lookup yields CDR1 SGHNT and CDR2 YYREEE (reference sequence). The CDR3 contains 11 residues. This CDR3 reads CASSLRETQYF. For the CDR3, the DNA is TGTGCCAGCAGCTTACGGGAGACCCAGTACTTC.

The chain is built from TRBV28 and TRBJ1-2, with 7 nucleotides matching TRBD1. The CDR3 is 15 amino acids. V trimming: 3 bases; J trimming: 0 bases; junction bases outside the gene matches: 4. Germline assignment: CDR1 MDHEN and CDR2 SYDVKM. For the CDR3, the DNA is TGTGCCAGCAGTTTCCGGGGACAGTCTAACTATGGCTACACCTTC. Its translation is CASSFRGQSNYGYTF.

This clone occurred once. This chain links TRBV6-1 with TRBJ1-5; possible D gene TRBD1, 5 bases. This CDR3 spans 14 amino acids. Germline V gene lookup returns CDR1 MNHNS and CDR2 SASEGT. The ends were cut back, 4 bases at V and 6 bases at J, with 13 bases in the middle. DNA of the CDR3: TGTGCCAGCAGTGGACTTGACAGATCTCAGCCCCAGCATTTT. Translating it yields CASSGLDRSQPQHF.

The chain joins TRBV27 to TRBJ1-2; the match to TRBD1 covers 7 bases. Germline CDR1 is MNHEY and CDR2 is SMNVEV (reference sequence). V lost 5 bases, J lost 8 bases, and 14 bases stayed unmatched. This CDR3 is 15 amino acids long. The CDR3 sequence is CASSQWDSLPGGYTF. CDR3 bases: TGTGCCAGCAGTCAATGGGACAGCCTACCGGGCGGCTACACCTTC.

This clone was found once. The chain has TRBV5-1 and TRBJ1-1; the D is unclear. The CDR3 runs to 14 residues. Germline loops: CDR1 SGHRS, CDR2 YFSETQ. Between the trimmed V and J ends, which lost 0 bases and 1 base, there was a span of 7 bases. CDR3 loop: CASSLAYGNTEAFF. The DNA of the CDR3 is TGCGCCAGCAGCTTGGCGTACGGGAACACTGAAGCTTTCTTT.